The rows below give T cell receptor beta chains drawn from one sample of a study of T cells in Graves' hyperthyroidism and ophthalmopathy. TCRdb itself ran the multiplex PCR reads through MiXCR, one entry per CDR3 protein. This sample has around 520,000 distinct CDR3 sequences; approximately 24% occur once, and the top ten carry about 11%. The sample taken for sequencing was blood. The source of these receptors is a woman in her 30s with Graves' ophthalmopathy. Each CDR3 is given with its conserved first and last residue.

j_gene: TRBJ2-7; len: 15; v_gene: TRBV12-5; CDR3aa: CAAAWASGGTGEQYF
j_gene: TRBJ2-7; len: 16; v_gene: TRBV11-2; CDR3aa: CASSLELSGMPYEQYF
j_gene: TRBJ2-7; len: 13; v_gene: TRBV30; CDR3aa: CAWSTGLSYEQCF
j_gene: TRBJ1-2; len: 15; v_gene: TRBV9; CDR3aa: CASSVALIAVDQVAF
j_gene: TRBJ2-7; len: 15; v_gene: TRBV9; CDR3aa: CASSVTSGGAYEQYF
j_gene: TRBJ1-1; len: 14; v_gene: TRBV5-1; CDR3aa: CASSGSTGRTEAFF
j_gene: TRBJ2-7; len: 15; v_gene: TRBV12-3/TRBV12-4; CDR3aa: CASSFIGGGTYEQYF
j_gene: TRBJ1-1; len: 16; v_gene: TRBV19; CDR3aa: CASSIQAGVETTEAFF
j_gene: TRBJ1-5; len: 15; v_gene: TRBV12-3/TRBV12-4; CDR3aa: CASSDGQGAYQPQHF
j_gene: TRBJ2-4; len: 13; v_gene: TRBV5-6; CDR3aa: CASSSPRLDIQYF
j_gene: TRBJ1-2; len: 15; v_gene: TRBV12-3/TRBV12-4; CDR3aa: CASIKPGGSRRGYTF
j_gene: TRBJ2-5; len: 13; v_gene: TRBV6-1; CDR3aa: CASVAGSAETQYF
j_gene: TRBJ2-5; len: 14; v_gene: TRBV7-2; CDR3aa: CASSQQEFQETQYF
j_gene: TRBJ2-7; len: 15; v_gene: TRBV6-1; CDR3aa: CASSPLEDPYYEQYF